The sequence of this TCR beta chain was determined in a study of CD8+ T cells in alopecia areata. The wider study: Treatment comprised oral tofacitinib, 5 to 10 mg twice daily, in treated patients.

General study results and limits: Affected lesional scalp, above all in alopecia totalis/universalis, was more clonal than normal scalp. Resident alphabeta T cells of normal skin are also sequenced in scalp samples.

In each case, RNA was isolated and then reverse transcribed into cDNA as the sequencing template. Only in-frame clones appear in the TCRdb table, and some are missing; sequencing was by immunoSEQ multiplex PCR. The top ten hold approximately 0.45% of the sample, which has over 200,000 clones, 57% seen once. The CDR3 loop spans 18 amino acids. Germline-derived CDR1 and CDR2 are MGHDK and SYGVNS. Trimming stripped 5 bases from V and 4 bases from J, with 24 bases between. This clone was detected only a few times. The antigen is undetermined. J is TRBJ2-1 and V is TRBV25-1; D unclear. Sequencing was performed on CD4+ T cells sorted from blood, taken at week 0. This TCR was recovered from a human donor with alopecia areata. CDR3 loop: CASSNLDGPGGVYNEQFF. The CDR3 DNA is TGTGCCAGCAGTAACCTCGACGGCCCCGGTGGAGTTTACAATGAGCAGTTCTTC.